These 6 T cell receptor beta chains were sequenced from one sample in a study of CD8+CD57+ T cells in acquired aplastic anemia. Genomic DNA, the template, was used for profiling of the TCR beta VDJ and CDR3. Each CDR3 protein is one row after TCRdb ran MiXCR on the reads. In the table there are about 210,000 distinct CDR3 sequences, 34% of which are singletons. The specimen was sorted CD4+, CD8+, or CD8+CD57+ T cells (not recorded which) from PBMCs. The receptors were gathered from a human donor in good health, serving as a control.

This clonotype was counted at least ten times. V is TRBV12-3 or TRBV12-4 and J is TRBJ2-7; D perhaps matches TRBD2 (5 bases). Trimming took 6 bases from V and 7 from J, leaving 10 bases between them. This CDR3 is 11 amino acids long. CDR3 in amino acids: CASSRTREQYF. For the CDR3, the DNA is TGTGCCAGCAGCCGCACTAGGGAGCAGTACTTC.

The chain couples TRBV2 to TRBJ1-2; D remains unclear. V was clipped by 8 bases and J by 8 bases, with 9 bases between them. The CDR3 has 10 residues. Per the germline V gene, CDR1 is SNHLY and CDR2 is FYNNEI. As DNA, the CDR3 is TGTGCCAGCGGACTAGCGGGCTACACCTTC. Encoded protein: CASGLAGYTF.

Concerning this clonotype itself: It may be a read error: a sequence one base away is much more abundant. CDR3 sequence: CASSKREGRTNEKLLF. CDR3 DNA: TGTGCCAGTAGTAAGAGGGAGGGGAGAACTAATGAAAAACTGCTTTTT. The chain combines TRBV19 with TRBJ1-4; D possibly corresponds to TRBD1 (5 bases). The length of the CDR3 is 16 residues. From germline, CDR1 is LNHDA and CDR2 SQIVND (reference sequence). The full variable domain, in which reference TRBV19 and TRBJ1-4 provide the parts outside the CDR3, is DGGITQSPKYLFRKEGQNVTLSCEQNLNHDAMYWYRQDPGQGLRLIYYSQIVNDFQKGDIAEGYSVSREKKESFPLTVTSAQKNPTAFYLCASSKREGRTNEKLLFGSGTQLSVL.

This clonotype was seen only a few times. The chain combines TRBV6-1 with TRBJ1-5; D is uncertain. The length of the CDR3 is 11 residues. Trimming stripped 3 bases from V and 8 bases from J, with 5 bases between. Germline CDR1 is MNHNS and CDR2 is SASEGT. The CDR3 sequence: CASSEREPQHF. In DNA form, the CDR3 reads TGTGCCAGCAGTGAGAGGGAGCCCCAGCATTTT.

Of note for this clonotype: A much larger clone differs by one base, so this may be a read error. This chain uses TRBV20-1 with TRBJ2-7; perhaps D is TRBD1 or TRBD2 (5 bases each). The germline V and J ends were trimmed by 2 bases and 2 bases, with 16 bases remaining between them. The CDR3 is 15 amino acids. The germline CDR1 and CDR2 sequences are DFQATT and SNEGSKA (reference sequence). CDR3 in amino acids: CSARLTGAGPYEQYF. In DNA form, the CDR3 reads TGCAGTGCTAGACTCACCGGGGCCGGACCCTACGAGCAGTACTTC.

In this sample, this clonotype turned up a few times. The V call is TRBV7-2, the J call TRBJ1-1; perhaps TRBD1 as D (5 bases). The ends were cut back, 3 bases at V and 9 bases at J, with 11 bases in the middle. Germline-derived CDR1 and CDR2 are SGHTA and FQGNSA. CDR3 length equals 12 residues. CDR3 nucleotide sequence: TGTGCCAGCAGCTTCGCCGGGACTCAAGCTTTCTTT. Protein sequence: CASSFAGTQAFF.